The rows below give T cell receptor beta chains drawn from one sample of a study of CD8 T cells in Susac syndrome. TCRdb redid the calling of the immunoSEQ multiplex PCR reads with MiXCR, one entry per CDR3 protein. The sample shows some 130,000 distinct CDR3 sequences, approximately 95% of them seen only once. Source material: CD8+ T cells from PBMCs. The receptors shown here come from a human donor with Susac syndrome. Both conserved end residues are part of each CDR3. D genes are given only for firm matches. Size tells how often a clone was seen (once, few, many) or the class of an expanded clone, and some rows leave it out.

j_call | d_call | v_call | clone_size | cdr3_aa | cdr3_nt
TRBJ2-3 | - | TRBV2 | - | CASSVDTSTDTQYF | TGTGCCAGCAGTGTCGATACTAGCACAGATACGCAGTATTTT
TRBJ2-4 | TRBD2 | TRBV28 | - | CASSLVAGKYSIQYF | TGTGCCAGCAGTTTGGTAGCGGGAAAGTATAGCATTCAGTACTTC
TRBJ1-1 | - | TRBV20-1 | - | CSARDGTTEAFF | TGCAGTGCTAGAGATGGGACCACTGAAGCTTTCTTT
TRBJ2-2 | TRBD2 | TRBV20-1 | - | CSGLASTGELFF | TGCAGTGGACTAGCAAGTACCGGGGAGCTGTTTTTT
TRBJ1-5 | TRBD1 | TRBV20-1 | - | CSAQAGRGLSNQPQHF | TGCAGTGCTCAGGCGGGCAGGGGGCTTAGCAATCAGCCCCAGCATTTT
TRBJ2-7 | TRBD1 | TRBV19 | - | CASSGGTGTYEQYF | TGTGCCAGTAGTGGCGGGACAGGCACCTACGAGCAGTACTTC
TRBJ1-1 | - | TRBV6-2/TRBV6-3 | - | CASSYWELGAEAFF | TGTGCCAGCAGTTATTGGGAGCTTGGCGCTGAAGCTTTCTTT
TRBJ2-5 | - | TRBV2 | - | CASTVEQGPQETQYF | TGTGCCAGCACGGTCGAACAGGGTCCCCAAGAGACCCAGTACTTC
TRBJ1-5 | - | TRBV27 | once | CASSLSRGGSWEQPQHF | TGTGCCAGCAGTTTATCTAGGGGTGGATCGTGGGAACAGCCCCAGCATTTT
TRBJ2-5 | TRBD1 | TRBV15 | once | CATSPQSGQAGKTQYF | TGTGCCACCAGCCCCCAGAGCGGACAGGCAGGGAAGACCCAGTACTTC
TRBJ1-3 | - | TRBV12-3/TRBV12-4 | - | CASSSPRGGNTIYF | TGTGCCAGCAGTTCCCCCAGGGGTGGAAACACCATATATTTT
TRBJ2-7 | - | TRBV7-8 | - | CASRLRQDHTVYEQYF | TGTGCCAGCAGGCTCAGGCAGGACCATACCGTCTACGAGCAGTACTTC
TRBJ2-5 | TRBD1 | TRBV28 | - | CASSPQGQTIQETQYF | TGTGCCAGCAGTCCCCAGGGACAGACGATCCAAGAGACCCAGTACTTC
TRBJ2-3 | - | TRBV27 | - | CASSFVGSPDTQYF | TGTGCCAGCAGTTTCGTAGGGAGCCCAGATACGCAGTATTTT
TRBJ2-3 | TRBD2 | TRBV4-1 | - | CASSQEWGGPRDTQYF | TGCGCCAGCAGCCAAGAGTGGGGAGGGCCCAGGGATACGCAGTATTTT
TRBJ2-2 | - | TRBV6-1 | - | CASRGIQGPANTGELFF | TGTGCCAGCCGGGGGATACAGGGGCCCGCGAACACCGGGGAGCTGTTTTTT
TRBJ1-2 | - | TRBV6-5 | - | CASSQGAGYTF | TGTGCCAGCAGCCAGGGAGCTGGCTACACCTTC
TRBJ2-7 | TRBD2 | TRBV5-6 | - | CASSLAGDRYEQYF | TGTGCCAGCAGCTTAGCGGGAGATCGGTACGAGCAGTACTTC
TRBJ2-4 | - | TRBV27 | - | CASSLSGGNTIQYF | TGTGCCAGCAGTTTATCAGGGGGAAACACCATTCAGTACTTC
TRBJ2-1 | TRBD2 | TRBV7-3 | - | CASSPLGLAGNEQFF | TGTGCCAGCAGCCCGTTGGGACTAGCGGGTAATGAGCAGTTCTTC
TRBJ1-2 | - | TRBV13 | - | CASTSPTDNYGYTF | TGTGCCAGCACCTCACCGACGGATAACTATGGCTACACCTTC
TRBJ2-5 | - | TRBV28 | - | CASREVVEGKETQYF | TGTGCCAGCAGGGAGGTGGTGGAGGGGAAAGAGACCCAGTACTTC
TRBJ1-1 | TRBD1 | TRBV9 | - | CASSTPRTGMGTEAFF | TGTGCCAGCAGCACTCCCAGGACAGGGATGGGCACTGAAGCTTTCTTT
TRBJ1-2 | TRBD1 | TRBV29-1 | few | CSVGGQGYNGYTF | TGCAGCGTTGGGGGACAGGGGTATAATGGCTACACCTTC
TRBJ2-2 | TRBD2 | TRBV12-3/TRBV12-4 | - | CASTSEGLVGQGRAGELFF | TGTGCCAGCACCTCAGAGGGACTAGTGGGCCAGGGCAGGGCCGGGGAGCTGTTTTTT
TRBJ2-7 | - | TRBV20-1 | - | CSARESRYEQYF | TGCAGTGCTAGAGAGTCGAGGTACGAGCAGTACTTC
TRBJ2-1 | - | TRBV27 | few | CASSFGEYNEQFF | TGTGCCAGCAGTTTTGGAGAGTACAATGAGCAGTTCTTC
TRBJ1-2 | TRBD1 | TRBV30 | - | CAWSVGQVDGYTF | TGTGCCTGGAGTGTTGGACAGGTCGATGGCTACACCTTC
TRBJ1-2 | - | TRBV9 | - | CASSAREYGYTF | TGTGCCAGCAGCGCCAGGGAGTATGGCTACACCTTC
TRBJ2-2 | TRBD2 | TRBV27 | - | CASSLTSAGVGGELFF | TGTGCCAGCAGTTTAACTTCCGCGGGGGTAGGCGGGGAGCTGTTTTTT
TRBJ2-7 | - | TRBV3-1 | - | CASSPVGLTSYEQYF | TGTGCCAGCAGCCCGGTAGGACTTACCTCCTACGAGCAGTACTTC
TRBJ2-1 | TRBD1 | TRBV20-1 | - | CSALQRGTGDLNEQFF | TGCAGTGCTCTTCAACGTGGGACAGGGGATTTGAATGAGCAGTTCTTC
TRBJ2-7 | - | TRBV14 | - | CASSQGDPGRYEQYF | TGTGCCAGCAGCCAAGGGGATCCGGGACGTTACGAGCAGTACTTC
TRBJ2-7 | - | TRBV7-6 | - | CASSPGTGQVQYF | TGTGCCAGCTCCCCTGGTACAGGGCAGGTGCAGTACTTC
TRBJ2-1 | - | TRBV20-1 | - | CSARDQDNEQFF | TGCAGTGCTAGAGATCAGGACAATGAGCAGTTCTTC
TRBJ1-5 | - | TRBV25-1 | - | CASSGTEGGQPQHF | TGTGCCAGCAGTGGGACAGAAGGGGGTCAGCCCCAGCATTTT
TRBJ2-1 | - | TRBV5-5 | - | CASSWAGGDEQFF | TGTGCCAGCAGCTGGGCCGGGGGAGATGAGCAGTTCTTC
TRBJ1-2 | TRBD1 | TRBV28 | once | CASRGTANYGYTF | TGTGCCAGCAGGGGGACAGCTAACTATGGCTACACCTTC